The 27 T cell receptor beta chains below come from one sample, sequenced in a study of T cells expressing NK-cell markers. TCRdb reprocessed the 5' RACE reads and stores each CDR3 protein as one record, lacking DNA. Here the sample table reports more than 400,000 distinct CDR3 sequences. The source material was blood T cells: a sorted CD56 or NKG2C T cell subset, CD4+ or CD8+ T cells, or bulk PBMC T cells (not recorded which). These receptors were obtained from a woman aged 18 to 75 in good health.

CDR3 residues: CAISGGAGMGEQYF. The chain couples TRBV10-3 to TRBJ2-7; without DNA, the TCRdb call of TRBD1 cannot be checked. CDR3 length: 14 residues. Germline CDR1 and CDR2: ENHRY and SYGVKD.

The CDR3 is CASSLGRDIYEQYF. The chain is built from TRBV7-2 and TRBJ2-7. Germline assignment: CDR1 SGHTA and CDR2 FQGNSA. This CDR3 has 14 amino acids.

The rearrangement uses TRBV9 and TRBJ1-5; the TCRdb call, TRBD1, lacks DNA for checking. This CDR3 has 14 amino acids. Germline CDR1 and CDR2: SGDLS and YYNGEE. The CDR3 region is CASSSQPGQQPQHF.

The genes are TRBV11-1 and TRBJ1-2; as DNA is missing, the TRBD1 call by TCRdb cannot be tested. The CDR3 is 18 amino acids. CDR1 and CDR2 from the germline V gene are SGHAT and FQDESV (reference sequence). CDR3 sequence reads: CASSSSTGRTGGNYGYTF. The full variable domain, completed using reference TRBV11-1 and TRBJ1-2, is EAEVAQSPRYKITEKSQAVAFWCDPISGHATLYWYRQILGQGPELLVQFQDESVVDDSQLPKDRFSAERLKGVDSTLKIQPAELGDSAMYLCASSSSTGRTGGNYGYTFGSGTRLTVV.

This chain uses TRBV11-2 with TRBJ2-2; TCRdb's D gene call, TRBD2, goes unchecked for lack of DNA. The CDR3 consists of 17 residues. Germline values: CDR1 SGHAT, CDR2 FQNNGV. The CDR3 spells CASSYPMEGEDTGELFF. The entire variable domain, with the rest obtained from reference TRBV11-2 and TRBJ2-2, is as follows: EAGVAQSPRYKIIEKRQSVAFWCNPISGHATLYWYQQILGQGPKLLIQFQNNGVVDDSQLPKDRFSAERLKGVDSTLKIQPAKLEDSAVYLCASSYPMEGEDTGELFFGEGSRLTVL.

The CDR3 is CASSIMSSGTDTQYF. The chain has TRBV18 and TRBJ2-3; the D gene TCRdb calls, TRBD2, cannot be checked with no DNA. From germline, CDR1 is KGHSH and CDR2 LQKENI. The CDR3 has 15 amino acids.

The chain employs TRBV5-6 and TRBJ2-3; TCRdb's D gene call, TRBD1, goes unchecked for lack of DNA. From germline, CDR1 is SGHDT and CDR2 YYEEEE. The CDR3 totals 14 residues. The CDR3 here is CASSPGQRPDTQYF.

The chain is built from TRBV5-1 and TRBJ1-3. The CDR3 is 17 amino acids. Germline lookup yields CDR1 SGHRS and CDR2 YFSETQ. CDR3: CASSLKFGRSSGNTIYF.

The chain has TRBV5-1 and TRBJ2-1; the D call from TCRdb, TRBD2, cannot be confirmed without DNA. This CDR3 is 15 amino acids long. Germline V gene sequence: CDR1 SGHRS, CDR2 YFSETQ. The CDR3 reads CASSLAGTRADEQFF.

CDR3 sequence reads: CASSENSPSGELFF. The chain combines TRBV6-1 with TRBJ2-2; TCRdb outputs TRBD1, but without DNA this stays unchecked. The germline gives CDR1 MNHNS, CDR2 SASEGT. This CDR3 has 14 amino acids.

The chain combines TRBV5-1 with TRBJ2-1; TCRdb returns TRBD2, unconfirmable since there is no DNA. Looked up from germline, CDR1 is SGHRS and CDR2 is YFSETQ. The CDR3 consists of 15 residues. The CDR3 is CASSLVGGRYNEQFF.

The V and J genes are TRBV6-1 and TRBJ2-3; no DNA is available, so the TRBD2 call from TCRdb remains unchecked. Germline V gene data show CDR1 as MNHNS and CDR2 as SASEGT. The CDR3 consists of 13 residues. The CDR3 protein is CGSGRARTDTQYF.

J is TRBJ2-7 and V is TRBV5-6. Germline V gives CDR1 SGHDT, CDR2 YYEEEE. CDR3 size: 15 residues. The CDR3 sequence: CASSLVGQNSYEQYF. The full variable domain, completed using reference TRBV5-6 and TRBJ2-7, is DAGVTQSPTHLIKTRGQQVTLRCSPKSGHDTVSWYQQALGQGPQFIFQYYEEEERQRGNFPDRFSGHQFPNYSSELNVNALLLGDSALYLCASSLVGQNSYEQYFGPGTRLTVT.

The genes are TRBV5-1 and TRBJ2-1. Germline CDR1 and CDR2: SGHRS and YFSETQ. The CDR3 contains 12 residues. The CDR3 protein is CASSLDIHEQFF.

The CDR3 sequence: CASSYLGPPNNSPLHF. The V gene is TRBV6-5, the J gene TRBJ1-6. The CDR3 length is 16 residues. CDR1 is MNHEY, CDR2 SVGAGI, per germline.

The V gene is TRBV7-9, the J gene TRBJ2-2; without DNA, the TCRdb call of TRBD2 cannot be checked. Germline CDR1 and CDR2: SEHNR and FQNEAQ (reference sequence). This CDR3 contains 16 residues. CDR3 sequence: CASSYRLAGGTGELFF.

The rearrangement uses TRBV20-1 and TRBJ2-1; TCRdb selects TRBD1, and the lack of DNA leaves this call unchecked. This CDR3 contains 13 residues. CDR1 and CDR2 (germline): DFQATT, SNEGSKA (reference sequence). CDR3 protein: CSAGWDRYNEQFF.

V usage is TRBV19 and J usage is TRBJ2-2. This CDR3 is built from 15 residues. The germline V gene has CDR1 LNHDA and CDR2 SQIVND (reference sequence). CDR3 sequence reads: CASSIDLTGLVELFF.

The J gene is TRBJ1-2, the V gene TRBV7-9; TCRdb reports TRBD1, a call that lacks DNA to check it against. CDR1 SEHNR and CDR2 FQNEAQ come from the germline V gene (reference sequence). The CDR3 covers 15 residues. The CDR3 reads CASSLGRVANYGYTF.

V and J are TRBV7-6 and TRBJ2-2; TCRdb's D gene call, TRBD1, goes unchecked for lack of DNA. The CDR3 length is 13 residues. The germline V gene encodes CDR1 SGHVS and CDR2 FNYEAQ. The CDR3 sequence is CASSRDDTGELFF.

The chain combines TRBV29-1 with TRBJ1-2. Germline CDR1 SQVTM, CDR2 ANQGSEA. The CDR3 sequence is 11 residues long. The CDR3 sequence is CSVQDLYGYTF.

This sequence joins TRBV6-2 or TRBV6-3 and TRBJ2-2; no DNA is available, so the TRBD2 call from TCRdb remains unchecked. The CDR3 is made up of 17 amino acids. Germline V gene sequence: CDR1 MNHEY, CDR2 SVGEGT. CDR3 in amino acids: CASSFLAGGANTGELFF.

V is TRBV11-1 and J is TRBJ2-1; TCRdb's D call, TRBD1, is unchecked because there is no DNA. There are 18 residues in the CDR3. CDR1 and CDR2 (germline): SGHAT, FQDESV (reference sequence). The CDR3 sequence: CASSLLSPGERGHNEQFF.

The V call is TRBV12-3 or TRBV12-4, the J call TRBJ1-1. CDR3 length: 12 residues. The CDR3 protein is CASTRGGTEAFF.

J is TRBJ2-3 and V is TRBV6-5; TCRdb's assignment of TRBD1 cannot be checked, as there is no DNA. Germline CDR1 and CDR2: MNHEY and SVGAGI. This CDR3 has 15 residues. CDR3 region: CASSYFGGGEDTQYF.

The genes are TRBV4-3 and TRBJ2-7; TCRdb picks TRBD1, but there is no DNA to check that call. The CDR3 contains 14 residues. Germline V gene data show CDR1 as LGHNA and CDR2 as YSLEER. CDR3 protein: CASSPGTGYYEQYF.

V usage is TRBV30 and J usage is TRBJ2-7; TCRdb proposes TRBD2, but this gene call is untestable without DNA. The germline V gene has CDR1 GTSNPN and CDR2 SVGIG (reference sequence). The CDR3 spans 18 residues. The CDR3 spells CAWSVQLGLAGATYEQYF.